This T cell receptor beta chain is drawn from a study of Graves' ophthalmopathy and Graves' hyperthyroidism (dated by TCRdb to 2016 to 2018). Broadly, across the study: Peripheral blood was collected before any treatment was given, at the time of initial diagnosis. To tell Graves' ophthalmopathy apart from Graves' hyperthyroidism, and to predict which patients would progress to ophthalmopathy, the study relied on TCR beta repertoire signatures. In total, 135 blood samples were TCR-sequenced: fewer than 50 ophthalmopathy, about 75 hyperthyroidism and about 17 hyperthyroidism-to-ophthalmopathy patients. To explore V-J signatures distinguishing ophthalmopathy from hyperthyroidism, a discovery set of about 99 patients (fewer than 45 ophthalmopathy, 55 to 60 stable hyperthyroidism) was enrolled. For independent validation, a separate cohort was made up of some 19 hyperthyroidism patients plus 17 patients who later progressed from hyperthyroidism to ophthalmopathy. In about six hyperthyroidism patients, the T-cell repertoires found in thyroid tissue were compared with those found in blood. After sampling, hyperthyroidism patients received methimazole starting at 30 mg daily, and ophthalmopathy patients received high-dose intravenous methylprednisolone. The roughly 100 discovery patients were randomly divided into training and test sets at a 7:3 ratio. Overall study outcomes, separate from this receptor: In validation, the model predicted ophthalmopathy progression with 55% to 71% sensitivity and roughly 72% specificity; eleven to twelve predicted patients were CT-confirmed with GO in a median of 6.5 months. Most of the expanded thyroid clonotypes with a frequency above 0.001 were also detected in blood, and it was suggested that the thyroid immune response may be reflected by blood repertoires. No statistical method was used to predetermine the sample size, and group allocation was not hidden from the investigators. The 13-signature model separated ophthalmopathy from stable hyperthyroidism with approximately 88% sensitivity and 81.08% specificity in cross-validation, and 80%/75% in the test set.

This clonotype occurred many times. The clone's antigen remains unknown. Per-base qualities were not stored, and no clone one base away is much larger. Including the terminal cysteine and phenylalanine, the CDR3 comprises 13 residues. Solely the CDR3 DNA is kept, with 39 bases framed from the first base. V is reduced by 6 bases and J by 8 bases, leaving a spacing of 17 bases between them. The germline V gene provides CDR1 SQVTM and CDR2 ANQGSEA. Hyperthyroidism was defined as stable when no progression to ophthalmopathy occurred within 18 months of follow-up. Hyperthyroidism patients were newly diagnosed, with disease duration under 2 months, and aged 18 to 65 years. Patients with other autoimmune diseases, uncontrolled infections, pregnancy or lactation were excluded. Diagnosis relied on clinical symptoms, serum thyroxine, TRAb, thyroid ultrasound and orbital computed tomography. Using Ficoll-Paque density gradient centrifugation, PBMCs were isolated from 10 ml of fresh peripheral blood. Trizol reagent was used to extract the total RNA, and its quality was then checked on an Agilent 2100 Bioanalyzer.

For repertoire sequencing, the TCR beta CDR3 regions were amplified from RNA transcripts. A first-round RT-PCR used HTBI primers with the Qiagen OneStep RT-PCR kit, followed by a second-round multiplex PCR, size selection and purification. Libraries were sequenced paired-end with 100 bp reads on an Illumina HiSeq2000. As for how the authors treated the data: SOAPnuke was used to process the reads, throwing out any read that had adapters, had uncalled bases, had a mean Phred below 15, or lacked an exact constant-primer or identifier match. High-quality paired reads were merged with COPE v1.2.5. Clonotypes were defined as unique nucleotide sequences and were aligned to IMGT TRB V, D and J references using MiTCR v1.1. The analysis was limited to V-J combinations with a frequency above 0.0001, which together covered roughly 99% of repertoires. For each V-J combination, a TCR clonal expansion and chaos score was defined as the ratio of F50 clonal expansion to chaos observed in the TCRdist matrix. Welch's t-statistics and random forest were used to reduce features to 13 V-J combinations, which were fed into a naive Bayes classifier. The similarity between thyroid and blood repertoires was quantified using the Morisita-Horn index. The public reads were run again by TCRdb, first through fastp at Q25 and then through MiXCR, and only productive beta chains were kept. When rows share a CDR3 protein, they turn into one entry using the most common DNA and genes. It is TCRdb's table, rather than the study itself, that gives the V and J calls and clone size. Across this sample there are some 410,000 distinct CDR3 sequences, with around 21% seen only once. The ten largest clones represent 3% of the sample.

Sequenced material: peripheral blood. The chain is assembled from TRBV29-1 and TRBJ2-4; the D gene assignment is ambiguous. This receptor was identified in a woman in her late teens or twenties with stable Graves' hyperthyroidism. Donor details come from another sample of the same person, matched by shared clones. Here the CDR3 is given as CSVLLRFRDIQYF. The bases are TGCAGCGTGTTGCTAAGGTTTAGGGACATTCAGTACTTC.